One and the same sample provided the 7 T cell receptor beta chains below, sequenced in a study of blood T cells in healthy people across ages. A second PCR of about 7 to 12 cycles used a sample-barcoded 5' primer and a J-beta primer mix. TCRdb processed the 5' RACE reads anew with MiXCR; each CDR3 protein has one entry. This table has about 970,000 distinct CDR3 sequences, roughly 47% appearing once. Sample: blood. The receptors were gathered from a woman aged 55-69 years in good health.

The chain has TRBV4-2 and TRBJ2-3; possible D gene TRBD2, 5 bases. V was pared by 4 bases and J by 4 bases, with 15 bases between. CDR3 length equals 15 residues. Germline assignment: CDR1 LGHNA and CDR2 YNFKEQ. Here the CDR3 DNA reads TGTGCCAGCAGCCCCACCGGGGTCGTCTCAGATACGCAGTATTTT. It specifies CASSPTGVVSDTQYF.

This sequence joins TRBV10-1 and TRBJ2-3; 7 positions match TRBD1. J gave up 5 bases and V 2 bases, and 7 bases lay outside the gene matches. Germline values: CDR1 WNHNN, CDR2 SYGVQD (reference sequence). The CDR3 loop spans 15 amino acids. DNA for the CDR3: TGCGCCAGCAGTGAGGGGGCAGGGGGTTTAGATACGCAGTATTTT. Protein sequence: CASSEGAGGLDTQYF.

The CDR3 DNA sequence: TGTGCCAGCAGTGAAGTGGGGGTGGACTATGGCTACACCTTC. Its translation is CASSEVGVDYGYTF. The V gene is TRBV6-1, the J gene TRBJ1-2; D is perhaps TRBD1 (5 bases). Trimming took off 1 base at V and 3 bases at J, with 9 bases between the two ends. The CDR3 has 14 amino acids. Germline V gives CDR1 MNHNS, CDR2 SASEGT.

The chain combines TRBV20-1 with TRBJ2-1; perhaps TRBD1 as D (6 bases). The CDR3 sequence is 14 residues long. Germline CDR1 DFQATT, CDR2 SNEGSKA (reference sequence). V was cut by 8 bases and J by 3 bases, with 17 bases left in between. The CDR3 DNA follows: TGCAGTCAATCCGAGGGGGTTTACTACAATGAGCAGTTCTTC. The encoded protein is CSQSEGVYYNEQFF.

V gene TRBV25-1 combines with J gene TRBJ2-7, with D hard to call. The germline V and J ends were trimmed by 6 bases and 2 bases, with 14 bases remaining between them. This CDR3 has 14 amino acids. Germline V gives CDR1 MGHDK, CDR2 SYGVNS. The CDR3 DNA is TGTGCCAGCAGGACGGCAGGATTAGCCTACGAGCAGTACTTC. Residues: CASRTAGLAYEQYF.

V and J are TRBV27 and TRBJ1-2; 9 bases are a match to TRBD1. Germline V gene sequence: CDR1 MNHEY, CDR2 SMNVEV (reference sequence). V lost 5 bases to trimming and J lost 3 bases; unmatched junction nucleotides: 16. This CDR3 is 18 amino acids long. The CDR3 loop is CASSRQSGTGPLYYGYTF. DNA for the CDR3: TGTGCCAGCAGTCGACAGTCCGGGACAGGGCCTCTCTACTATGGCTACACCTTC.

The chain has TRBV5-5 and TRBJ2-5; D remains ambiguous. The DNA matches TRBJ2-7 better at its end, which makes the J call doubtful. Looked up from germline, CDR1 is SGHKS and CDR2 is YYEKEE (reference sequence). The CDR3 runs to 14 residues. In DNA, the CDR3 is TGTGCCAGCAGCTTACGAGACTTGCGTTACGAGCAGTACTTC. Amino acids: CASSLRDLRYEQYF.